This T cell receptor (beta chain) emerged from a study of early stage breast cancer tumors. Study-level results: Comparing each tissue with blood distinguished tumor from normal in about 90% of the 16 patients. Most shared enriched TCRB sequences were commonly generated ones. Tumors had roughly 2.3-fold higher T cell density and higher clonality than adjacent normal breast tissue.

Per the germline V gene, CDR1 is ENHRY and CDR2 is SYGVKD. The CDR3 loop spans 14 amino acids. Trimming at V came to 10 bases and at J to 7 bases, leaving 11 bases not matched to a gene. Each sample had two DNA replicates, around 0.53 ug blood or around 1.4 ug tissue. The method was immunoSEQ multiplex PCR; TCRdb's version includes in-frame clones alone and lacks a portion of them. This table has roughly 30,000 clones, approximately 70% appearing once. This clone was recorded once. What it binds is not known. The receptor's source is a person aged 35-50 years with breast cancer. J is TRBJ2-2 and V is TRBV10-3, with 8 bases aligning to TRBD1. The sequenced sample was blood. As DNA, the CDR3 is TGTGCCACCAATCCGACAGGGGCGAACGGGGAGCTGTTTTTT. Its protein is CATNPTGANGELFF.